The following is a T cell receptor (beta chain) sequence with its context. Its target is not known. The sample comes from a study of T cell repertoires in cytomegalovirus infection. Study as a whole: Public TCR beta signatures indicated both CMV infection and matching HLA type.

TCRdb re-analysed the reads in MiXCR, keeping a single row per CDR3 protein. In the table there are 150,000 to 200,000 distinct CDR3 sequences, around 15% of which are singletons. The V end lost 6 bases, the J end lost 4 bases, and 13 bases lay between the germline ends. Germline CDR1 DFQATT, CDR2 SNEGSKA (reference sequence). The length of the CDR3 is 13 residues. Overall study results and limits: Public TCR beta family frequency separated CMV-and-HLA carriers, including in an independent cohort.

The sequencing sample was made of PBMCs. The clonotype comes from a human donor in good health (CMV status not recorded). Some clones in this sample may be carry-over from other donors' samples. This chain joins TRBV20-1 and TRBJ2-1; D may match TRBD1 or TRBD2 (5 bases each). In nucleotides, the CDR3 is TGCAGTGCCAATCCGGGACGATACAATGAGCAGTTCTTC. Amino acid sequence: CSANPGRYNEQFF.